This entry features one T cell receptor (beta chain) sequence. Its antigen is not known. The data stem from a study of shared clonotypes between healthy human individuals. Study at large: CD8 memory received one plate per donor, CD8 naive two, CD4 memory three and CD4 naive three.

Each CD8 memory set brought CD45RO+ cells together with CCR7-negative CD45RA+ TemRA cells. Libraries were prepared by immunoSEQ multiplex PCR; TCRdb keeps only in-frame clonotypes and omits some of them. The table lists about 690,000 clones, roughly 88% of them singletons. The V gene's germline CDR1 is SGHRS and CDR2 YFSETQ. The CDR3 consists of 15 residues. The J segment lost 0 bases and the V segment lost 2 bases, leaving 2 bases of the junction unmatched. Study-level results: Clonotypes shared by all four donors outscored non-shared clonotypes in generation probability. Naive CD4 clonotypes overlapped across several donors at 4.5% to 5.5%.

V is TRBV5-1 and J is TRBJ2-3, with 8 bases aligning to TRBD1. This TCR was recovered from a man between 18 and 35 years old in good health. Some clones in this sample may be carry-over from other donors' samples. The sequenced sample was memory CD8+ T cells from PBMCs. Subset in this sample: CD45RO+ cells pooled with CCR7-negative TemRA cells. The CDR3 DNA follows: TGCGCCAGCAGCTTAGGACAGGGAAGCACAGATACGCAGTATTTT. It is translated as CASSLGQGSTDTQYF.